The entry that follows covers one T cell receptor beta chain sequence. Its antigen remains unknown. V was pared by 8 bases and J by 3 bases, with 9 bases of the junction left unmatched. The CDR3 covers 14 residues. The germline CDR1 and CDR2 sequences are MDHEN and SYDVKM. These data are taken from a study of cytomegalovirus exposure and HLA in healthy donors. General observations from the study: It was reported that the classifier diagnosed cytomegalovirus status with high specificity and sensitivity in both the original and validation cohorts. A later analysis showed that HLA-associated TCR beta chains had undergone more clonal expansion than equally common others. Analysis performed later found 16,000 or so TCR beta sequences associated with HLA alleles at 0.05 false discovery rate. When the data were analyzed later, several of the most significant clusters appeared to be linked to common viral pathogens.

In the PCR, 60 Vbeta and 13 Jbeta primers were used. The protocol was immunoSEQ multiplex PCR, while the TCRdb copy is restricted to in-frame clones and leaves out a portion. The profile shows under 200,000 clones, approximately 84% of them singletons. This receptor was identified in a boy aged 5-17 years in good health and CMV-seronegative. The genes are TRBV28 and TRBJ2-7, with 8 bases identical to TRBD1. The sequenced sample was PBMCs. The CDR3: CASCYRDRLYEQYF. DNA of the CDR3: TGTGCCAGCTGTTACCGGGACAGGCTCTACGAGCAGTACTTC.